Below, 15 T cell receptor beta chains from the same sample are listed, as sequenced in a study of T cell repertoires in cytomegalovirus infection. TCRdb independently ran MiXCR on the reads; one entry per CDR3 protein. The top ten clones hold roughly 10% of a sample with approximately 500,000 distinct CDR3 sequences, approximately 10% of them seen once. The sequencing sample was made of PBMCs. The origin of the receptors is a human donor in good health (CMV status not recorded). Some clones in this sample may be carry-over from other donors' samples.

The rearrangement links TRBV15 to TRBJ1-1; D is unresolved. V lost 3 bases and J 1 base, leaving 15 bases between the germline ends. The CDR3 is made up of 16 amino acids. The V gene's germline CDR1 is LNHNV and CDR2 YYDKDF (reference sequence). The CDR3: CATSSLGWGENTEAFF. CDR3 bases: TGTGCCACCAGCAGTCTCGGTTGGGGAGAGAACACTGAAGCTTTCTTT. Looking up the rest from reference TRBV15 and TRBJ1-1 gives the full variable domain: DAMVIQNPRYQVTQFGKPVTLSCSQTLNHNVMYWYQQKSSQAPKLLFHYYDKDFNNEADTPDNFQSRRPNTSFCFLDIRSPGLGDTAMYLCATSSLGWGENTEAFFGQGTRLTVV.

This clonotype was detected ten times or more. The chain couples TRBV12-3 or TRBV12-4 to TRBJ1-5; D unclear. Trimming cost V 1 base and J 2 bases, with 15 bases left between them. The length of the CDR3 is 17 residues. The CDR3 DNA sequence: TGTGCCAGCAGTTTAGGGGTAGGGAGCCCTGGCAATCAGCCCCAGCATTTT. This translates into CASSLGVGSPGNQPQHF.

This clonotype was seen repeatedly, ten times or more. This chain joins TRBV10-3 and TRBJ1-1; D is ambiguous. V dropped 3 bases and J dropped 11 bases, with 13 bases sitting between them. CDR1 is ENHRY and CDR2 is SYGVKD in the germline V gene. CDR3 length: 12 amino acids. The CDR3 is CAISENREKAFF. The CDR3 DNA is TGTGCCATCAGTGAAAACCGGGAGAAGGCTTTCTTT.

This clonotype came up many times. The rearrangement joins TRBV19 to TRBJ1-2; 7 bases line up with TRBD1. The CDR3 has 17 residues. CDR1 and CDR2 from the germline V gene are LNHDA and SQIVND (reference sequence). This CDR3 reads CGEPGQPAVSPNYGYTF. In DNA form, the CDR3 reads TGTGGCGAACCGGGACAGCCTGCCGTATCCCCTAACTATGGCTACACCTTC.

This clonotype was detected many times. J is TRBJ2-3 and V is TRBV4-1, with 9 bases lining up with TRBD2. Germline assignment: CDR1 MGHRA and CDR2 YSYEKL. The CDR3 has 16 amino acids. V trimming: 4 bases; J trimming: 1 base; junction bases outside the gene matches: 6. Here the CDR3 DNA reads TGCGCCAGCAGCCTAAGACTAGCGGAGCGCACAGATACGCAGTATTTT. It translates to CASSLRLAERTDTQYF.

In its sample, this clonotype was seen many times. The J gene is TRBJ2-1, the V gene TRBV7-3; 9 nucleotides match TRBD1. The CDR3 spans 14 residues. The junction had 7 bases not matched to a gene; V was cut back by 5 bases and J by 8 bases. Germline loops: CDR1 SGHTA, CDR2 FQGTGA. CDR3 nucleotide sequence: TGTGCCAGCAGCGTCGGGACAGGGATCCATGAGCAGTTCTTC. Amino acids: CASSVGTGIHEQFF.

This clonotype has ten or more counts. V gene TRBV7-9 combines with J gene TRBJ2-3, with 7 nucleotides matching TRBD1. The CDR3 covers 14 residues. V gave up 7 bases and J gave up 0 bases; unmatched junction bases: 4. The germline V gene has CDR1 SEHNR and CDR2 FQNEAQ (reference sequence). CDR3 DNA: TGTGCCAGCATTCACAGGGGTAGCACAGATACGCAGTATTTT. Translated, it gives CASIHRGSTDTQYF. Using reference TRBV7-9 and TRBJ2-3 for the parts outside the CDR3, the full variable domain is DTGVSQNPRHKITKRGQNVTFRCDPISEHNRLYWYRQTLGQGPEFLTYFQNEAQLEKSRLLSDRFSAERPKGSFSTLEIQRTEQGDSAMYLCASIHRGSTDTQYFGPGTRLTVL.

This chain links TRBV20-1 with TRBJ2-7; 7 bases agree with TRBD2. Germline values: CDR1 DFQATT, CDR2 SNEGSKA (reference sequence). J lost 2 bases, V lost 6 bases, and 7 bases had no gene match. This CDR3 has 13 amino acids. CDR3 amino acids: CSAPGLDTYEQYF. CDR3 sequence (DNA): TGCAGTGCCCCTGGACTAGATACCTACGAGCAGTACTTC.

This clonotype was detected ten times or more. The chain joins TRBV28 to TRBJ2-3; D may be TRBD2 (5 bases). The V and J ends lost 8 bases and 2 bases respectively, with 14 bases between them. CDR1 MDHEN and CDR2 SYDVKM come from the germline V gene. The length of the CDR3 is 14 residues. This CDR3 is CASGGQTYTDTQYF. The CDR3 DNA reads TGTGCCAGCGGCGGGCAAACTTACACAGATACGCAGTATTTT.

This clonotype showed up many times. The rearrangement links TRBV14 to TRBJ2-7; D might be TRBD1 or TRBD2, each matching 5 bases. Trimming took off 4 bases at V and 4 bases at J, with 17 bases between the two ends. The CDR3 contains 15 residues. CDR1 SGHDN and CDR2 FVKESK come from the germline V gene. The CDR3 DNA follows: TGTGCCAGCAGCCTCGACGAGGGGCTTTTGTACGAGCAGTACTTC. Translation: CASSLDEGLLYEQYF.

The chain carries TRBV4-1 and TRBJ1-1; the D gene is possibly TRBD1 (6 bases). Trimming cost V 7 bases and J 3 bases, with 12 bases left between them. The CDR3 totals 13 residues. Germline V gives CDR1 MGHRA, CDR2 YSYEKL. The DNA for the CDR3 is TGCGCCAGCACTTACACAGGGTACACTGAAGCTTTCTTT. Residues: CASTYTGYTEAFF.

This clonotype was observed many times. This chain connects TRBV11-2 to TRBJ2-3; 12 bases match TRBD1. Germline CDR1 reads SGHAT; CDR2 reads FQNNGV. This CDR3 is 14 amino acids long. With 8 bases clipped from V and 4 bases from J, the junction kept 4 bases outside the gene matches. CDR3 residues: CASQGQGASDTQYF. CDR3 bases: TGTGCCAGCCAGGGACAGGGGGCTTCAGATACGCAGTATTTT. The whole variable domain, filled in from reference TRBV11-2 and TRBJ2-3, reads EAGVAQSPRYKIIEKRQSVAFWCNPISGHATLYWYQQILGQGPKLLIQFQNNGVVDDSQLPKDRFSAERLKGVDSTLKIQPAKLEDSAVYLCASQGQGASDTQYFGPGTRLTVL.

This clonotype was recorded at least ten times. The chain is built from TRBV7-2 and TRBJ1-1, with D uncertain. This CDR3 has 14 amino acids. Germline V lookup: CDR1 SGHTA, CDR2 FQGNSA. Trimming removed 7 bases at V and 5 bases at J, with 17 bases between. CDR3 in DNA: TGTGCCAGCACCAGGAGGTCCGGGAGGACTGAAGCTTTCTTT. Translated, it gives CASTRRSGRTEAFF.

Many counts were recorded for this clonotype. The rearrangement joins TRBV20-1 to TRBJ2-5; D gene ambiguous. The V end was cut by 1 base, the J end by 0 bases, with 6 bases between. The CDR3 consists of 13 residues. CDR1 and CDR2 (germline): DFQATT, SNEGSKA (reference sequence). Here the CDR3 DNA reads TGCAGTGCTAGAGGGCAGGACCAAGAGACCCAGTACTTC. It encodes CSARGQDQETQYF.

This clonotype has only a few counts. This sequence joins TRBV29-1 and TRBJ2-2; possibly TRBD1 for D (5 bases). Germline CDR1 and CDR2: SQVTM and ANQGSEA. Trimming shortened V by 6 bases and J by 1 base, and 12 bases separated the two germline ends. The CDR3 has 14 amino acids. This CDR3 is CSVYKQENTGELFF. CDR3 DNA: TGCAGCGTGTACAAACAGGAGAACACCGGGGAGCTGTTTTTT.